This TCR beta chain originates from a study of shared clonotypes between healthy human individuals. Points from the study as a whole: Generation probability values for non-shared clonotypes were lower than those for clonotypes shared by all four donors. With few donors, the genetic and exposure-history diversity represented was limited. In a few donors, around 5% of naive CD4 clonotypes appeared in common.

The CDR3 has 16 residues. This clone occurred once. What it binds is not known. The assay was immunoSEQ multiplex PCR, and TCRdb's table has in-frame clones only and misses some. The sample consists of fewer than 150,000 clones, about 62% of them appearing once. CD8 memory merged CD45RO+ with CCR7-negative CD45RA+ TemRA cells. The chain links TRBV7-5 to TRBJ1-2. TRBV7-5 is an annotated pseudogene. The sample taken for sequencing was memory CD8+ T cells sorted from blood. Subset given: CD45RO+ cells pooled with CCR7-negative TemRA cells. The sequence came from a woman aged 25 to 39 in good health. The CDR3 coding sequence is TGTGTCAGAAGCGAAGCCCAAACCTTCTCGAACTATGGCTACACCTTC. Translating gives CVRSEAQTFSNYGYTF.